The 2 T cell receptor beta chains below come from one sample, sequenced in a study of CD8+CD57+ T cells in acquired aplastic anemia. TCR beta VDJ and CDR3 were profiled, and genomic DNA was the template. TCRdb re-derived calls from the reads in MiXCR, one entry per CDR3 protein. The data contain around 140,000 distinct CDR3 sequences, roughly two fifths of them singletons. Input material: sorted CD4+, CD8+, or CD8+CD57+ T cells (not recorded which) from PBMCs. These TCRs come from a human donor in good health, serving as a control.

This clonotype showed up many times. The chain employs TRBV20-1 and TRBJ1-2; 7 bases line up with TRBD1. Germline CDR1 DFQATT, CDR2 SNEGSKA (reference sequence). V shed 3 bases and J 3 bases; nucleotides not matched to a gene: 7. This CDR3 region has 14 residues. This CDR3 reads CSASRSGTDYGYTF. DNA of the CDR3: TGCAGTGCTAGTCGCTCCGGGACAGACTATGGCTACACCTTC.

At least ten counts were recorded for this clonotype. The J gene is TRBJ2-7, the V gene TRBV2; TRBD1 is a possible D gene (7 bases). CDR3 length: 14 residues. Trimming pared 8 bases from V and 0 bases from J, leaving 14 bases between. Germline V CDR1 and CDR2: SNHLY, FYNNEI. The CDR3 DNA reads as TGTGCCAGCCGCGGGACAGTGAGCTCCTACGAGCAGTACTTC. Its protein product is CASRGTVSSYEQYF. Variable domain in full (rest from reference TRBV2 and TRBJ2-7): EPEVTQTPSHQVTQMGQEVILRCVPISNHLYFYWYRQILGQKVEFLVSFYNNEISEKSEIFDDQFSVERPDGSNFTLKIRSTKLEDSAMYFCASRGTVSSYEQYFGPGTRLTVT.